These 8 T cell receptor beta chains share one sample of origin, sequenced in a study of OX40 agonist ivuxolimab in advanced cancers. Clones were read by immunoSEQ multiplex PCR, and TCRdb kept only the in-frame ones, dropping some. The table lists roughly 63,000 clones, 85% to 90% of them singletons. Sequenced here: CD4+ or CD8+ T cells sorted from blood, sampled in a trial of the OX40 agonist ivuxolimab. These receptors were obtained from an adult with an advanced solid tumor such as melanoma, head and neck, liver or kidney cancer.

This clone was detected only a few times. The rearrangement joins TRBV5-1 to TRBJ2-1; D is undetermined. Germline V CDR1 and CDR2: SGHRS, YFSETQ. V shed 0 bases and J shed 2 bases, with 0 bases lying between them. This CDR3 spans 12 amino acids. The CDR3 nucleotides are TGCGCCAGCAGCTTGGCCTACAATGAGCAGTTCTTC. Translating it yields CASSLAYNEQFF.

The V and J genes are TRBV20-1 and TRBJ1-2; D is uncertain. The CDR3 covers 11 residues. Trimming stripped 6 bases from V and 5 bases from J, with 10 bases between. The germline V gene encodes CDR1 DFQATT and CDR2 SNEGSKA (reference sequence). CDR3 residues: CSADQLYGYTF. The CDR3, as DNA: TGCAGTGCCGATCAGCTATATGGCTACACCTTC.

J is TRBJ1-2 and V is TRBV6-1; TRBD1 agrees at 8 bases. Trimming took 3 bases from V and 3 from J; bases not matched to a gene: 9. The CDR3 length is 16 residues. Germline values: CDR1 MNHNS, CDR2 SASEGT. CDR3 coding DNA: TGTGCCAGCAGTGAGCTGCCCTCGACAGGGGACTATGGCTACACCTTC. Translation gives CASSELPSTGDYGYTF.

The chain recombines TRBV29-1 with TRBJ2-2; 7 bases agree with TRBD1. The V gene end was trimmed by 3 bases and the J gene end by 5 bases; junction bases not matched to a gene: 0. There are 12 residues in the CDR3. CDR1 is SQVTM and CDR2 is ANQGSEA in the germline V gene. The CDR3 coding sequence is TGCAGCGTTGAGACAGGGACCGGGGAGCTGTTTTTT. Amino acids: CSVETGTGELFF.

The chain links TRBV7-9 to TRBJ1-2; D is perhaps TRBD1 (5 bases). V lost 0 bases to trimming and J lost 6 bases, with 17 bases between them. The CDR3 loop spans 16 amino acids. Germline V gene lookup returns CDR1 SEHNR and CDR2 FQNEAQ (reference sequence). The DNA of the CDR3 is TGTGCCAGCAGCTTAGCGTTGGATTCTCGGGGGGATGGCTACACCTTC. This sequence encodes CASSLALDSRGDGYTF.

The chain combines TRBV9 with TRBJ2-7; D assignment may be TRBD1 or TRBD2 (5 bases each). Germline values: CDR1 SGDLS, CDR2 YYNGEE. The V end lost 0 bases, the J end lost 3 bases, and 13 bases lay between the germline ends. The CDR3 length is 15 residues. The CDR3 here is CASSVDWGFGYEQYF. The CDR3, as DNA: TGTGCCAGCAGCGTAGATTGGGGGTTCGGCTACGAGCAGTACTTC.

The chain combines TRBV27 with TRBJ1-2; possibly TRBD1 for D (6 bases). The germline CDR1 and CDR2 sequences are MNHEY and SMNVEV (reference sequence). The CDR3 runs to 15 residues. With 6 bases removed from V and 8 bases from J, the gap between germline ends came to 22 bases. CDR3 DNA sequence: TGTGCCAGCAGCTTGGGTGGGGGGGGCTCTCAGGGCTACACCTTC. It encodes CASSLGGGGSQGYTF.

The CDR3 spells CASITTGTGDGYTF. The CDR3 DNA reads TGTGCCAGTATCACCACCGGGACAGGGGATGGCTACACCTTC. J is TRBJ1-2 and V is TRBV19; TRBD1 matches 10 bases. There are 14 residues in the CDR3. CDR1 and CDR2 from the germline V gene are LNHDA and SQIVND (reference sequence). The ends lost 7 bases at V and 6 bases at J; junction bases unmatched: 8.